This T cell receptor (beta chain) was sequenced during a study of cytomegalovirus exposure and HLA in healthy donors. Overall study findings and caveats: Most TCR sequences were rare, but some public TCRs occurred in many donors.

The PCR had 60 Vbeta and 13 Jbeta primers. TCRdb's table, derived via immunoSEQ multiplex PCR, lists solely in-frame clones and lacks some. This repertoire shows roughly 110,000 clones, roughly 70% found once; its top ten account for less than 3%. About this clone: The antigen is unknown.

The CDR3 has 15 residues. V was trimmed by 1 base and J by 1 base, leaving 10 bases between them. Looked up from germline, CDR1 is SEHNR and CDR2 is FQNEAQ (reference sequence). At collection, donors were nominally healthy, but unrecorded immune exposures were probable. Sequencing input: PBMCs. The sequence was obtained from a male donor in good health and CMV-seropositive. The J gene is TRBJ1-1, the V gene TRBV7-9, with D possibly TRBD1 on 6 matching bases. CDR3 in amino acids: CASSLEGGKNTEAFF. CDR3 DNA sequence: TGTGCCAGCAGCTTAGAGGGGGGGAAGAACACTGAAGCTTTCTTT.